Below are 3 T cell receptor beta chains sequenced from a single sample in a study of cytomegalovirus exposure and HLA in healthy donors. Primers for the PCR totalled 60 Vbeta and 13 Jbeta. Some clones are missing from TCRdb's copy, which holds only in-frame ones; the method was immunoSEQ multiplex PCR. The table shows under 90,000 clones, with approximately 63% occurring only once. The sample consisted of PBMCs. These receptors were taken from a woman aged 45-65 years in good health and CMV-seropositive.

This clone was observed many times. CDR3 region: CAISDPGTGRYGYTF. The DNA for the CDR3 is TGTGCCATCAGTGACCCCGGGACAGGGCGTTATGGCTACACCTTC. This chain uses TRBV10-3 with TRBJ1-2, with 9 bases lining up with TRBD1. The CDR3 sequence is 15 residues long. Germline CDR1 is ENHRY and CDR2 is SYGVKD. V trimming: 3 bases; J trimming: 5 bases; junction bases outside the gene matches: 7.

This clone was seen a handful of times. V usage is TRBV9 and J usage is TRBJ2-3, with 10 nucleotides matching TRBD2. Germline assignment: CDR1 SGDLS and CDR2 YYNGEE. Losses at the gene ends were 4 bases for V and 0 bases for J; bases not matched to a gene: 8. The CDR3 runs to 17 residues. CDR3 loop: CASSTQREGASTDTQYF. CDR3 DNA sequence: TGTGCCAGCAGCACACAGCGGGAGGGGGCTAGCACAGATACGCAGTATTTT.

Turning to this clone: One end of the junction varies from germline; a read error may be responsible. The chain joins TRBV5-1 to TRBJ2-7; 7 bases align to TRBD2. Germline CDR1 SGHRS, CDR2 YFSETQ. CDR3 length equals 15 residues. DNA for the CDR3: TGCGCCAGCAGCTTGGTAGGCGGGAGCTCCTCCGAGCAGTACTTC. Protein product: CASSLVGGSSSEQYF.